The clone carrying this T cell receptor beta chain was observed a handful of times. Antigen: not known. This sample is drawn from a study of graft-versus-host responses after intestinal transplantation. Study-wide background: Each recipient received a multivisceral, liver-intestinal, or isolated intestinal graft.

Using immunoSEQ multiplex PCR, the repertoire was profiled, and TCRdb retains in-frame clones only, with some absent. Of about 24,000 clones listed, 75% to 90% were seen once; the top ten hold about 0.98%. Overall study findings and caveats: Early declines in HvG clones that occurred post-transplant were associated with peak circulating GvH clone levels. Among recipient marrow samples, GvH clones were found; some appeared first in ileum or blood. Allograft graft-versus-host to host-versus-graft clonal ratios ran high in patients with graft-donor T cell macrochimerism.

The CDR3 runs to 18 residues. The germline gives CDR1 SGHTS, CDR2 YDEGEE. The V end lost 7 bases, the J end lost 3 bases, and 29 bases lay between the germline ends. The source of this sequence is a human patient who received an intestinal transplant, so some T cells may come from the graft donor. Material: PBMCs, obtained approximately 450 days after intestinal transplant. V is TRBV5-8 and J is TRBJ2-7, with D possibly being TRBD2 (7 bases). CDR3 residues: CASARLSRGATESYEQYF. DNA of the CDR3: TGTGCCAGCGCCCGGTTGTCCCGGGGGGCTACGGAGAGCTACGAGCAGTACTTC.